The 12 T cell receptor beta chains listed next were all sequenced from one sample in a study of T cells in localized non-small cell lung cancer. Data came from immunoSEQ multiplex PCR; TCRdb stores just in-frame clones and leaves some out. The data show 9,000 to 15,000 clones, with 70% to 90% seen just once and about 22% held by the top ten. The sample in question was peripheral blood, obtained before any cancer treatment. The receptor set was obtained from a male donor aged 60 or older with stage I lung adenocarcinoma.

This chain links TRBV27 with TRBJ1-2, with D tentatively TRBD1 (5 bases). Germline CDR1 MNHEY, CDR2 SMNVEV (reference sequence). CDR3 length: 13 residues. V lost 2 bases to trimming and J lost 6 bases, with 10 bases between them. In DNA form, the CDR3 reads TGTGCCAGCAGTTTAGGGGGGTGGGATGGCTACACCTTC. Translating gives CASSLGGWDGYTF.

This clone has a handful of counts. V and J are TRBV7-9 and TRBJ1-6; the match to TRBD1 covers 7 bases. Trimming took 5 bases from V and 7 from J; bases not matched to a gene: 2. Germline V gene lookup returns CDR1 SEHNR and CDR2 FQNEAQ (reference sequence). This CDR3 region has 13 residues. The CDR3 nucleotides are TGTGCCAGCAGCGGGACAGAAAATTCACCCCTCCACTTT. Translating gives CASSGTENSPLHF.

This clone came up once. DNA for the CDR3: TGTGCCAGCAGCTTAGAAGGCGGGGTGGGGGATACGCAGTATTTT. Its translation: CASSLEGGVGDTQYF. The V gene is TRBV11-3, the J gene TRBJ2-3; TRBD2 might be the D (6 bases). Looked up from germline, CDR1 is SGHNT and CDR2 is YENEEA. V was clipped by 0 bases and J by 6 bases, with 13 bases between them. This CDR3 contains 15 residues.

V is TRBV19 and J is TRBJ2-5, with D hard to call. Trimming stripped 3 bases from V and 5 bases from J, with 10 bases between. CDR3 length equals 13 residues. Germline V gene sequence: CDR1 LNHDA, CDR2 SQIVND (reference sequence). CDR3 DNA: TGTGCCAGTAGTATTACCCGCAAGGAGACCCAGTACTTC. Translation gives CASSITRKETQYF.

The chain recombines TRBV6-6 with TRBJ1-1, with a weak D call TRBD1 (5 bases). Trimming cost V 5 bases and J 6 bases, with 13 bases left between them. CDR1 is MNHNY and CDR2 is SVGAGI in the germline V gene (reference sequence). The CDR3 totals 13 residues. Here the CDR3 reads CASSTDRISEAFF. As DNA, the CDR3 is TGTGCCAGCAGTACTGACAGAATATCTGAAGCTTTCTTT.

V is TRBV5-1 and J is TRBJ2-3; 7 bases match TRBD2. The ends lost 0 bases at V and 2 bases at J; junction bases unmatched: 6. The CDR3 has 16 amino acids. The germline V gene encodes CDR1 SGHRS and CDR2 YFSETQ. The CDR3 nucleotides are TGCGCCAGCAGCTTGGCCCCAGCGGGGCCCACAGATACGCAGTATTTT. It specifies CASSLAPAGPTDTQYF.

This clone was counted only a few times. The chain carries TRBV4-2 and TRBJ1-6; maybe TRBD1 (6 bases). Trimming stripped 1 base from V and 6 bases from J, with 16 bases between. The CDR3 runs 17 residues. The germline V gene encodes CDR1 LGHNA and CDR2 YNFKEQ. In DNA, the CDR3 is TGTGCCAGCAGCCAAGCGGCCGGGGGGCAAGGTAATTCACCCCTCCACTTT. Protein: CASSQAAGGQGNSPLHF.

This clone was observed once. The V gene is TRBV7-9, the J gene TRBJ2-2; tentatively, D is TRBD1 (5 bases). There are 19 residues in the CDR3. Germline V gene lookup returns CDR1 SEHNR and CDR2 FQNEAQ (reference sequence). V lost 4 bases and J 0 bases, leaving 21 bases between the germline ends. CDR3 protein: CASSSSVVRDRANTGELFF. The CDR3 DNA reads as TGTGCCAGCAGCTCGTCGGTAGTAAGAGACAGAGCGAACACCGGGGAGCTGTTTTTT.

This rearrangement joins TRBV7-2 to TRBJ1-2, with 7 nucleotides matching TRBD1. The V gene's germline CDR1 is SGHTA and CDR2 FQGNSA. The CDR3 spans 14 residues. V shed 1 base and J 2 bases; nucleotides not matched to a gene: 1. The CDR3 sequence is CASSLVQGNYGYTF. CDR3 sequence (DNA): TGTGCCAGCAGCTTAGTACAGGGGAACTATGGCTACACCTTC.

This clone was counted a few times. The CDR3 loop is CASSPRYTGELFF. In DNA form, the CDR3 reads TGTGCCAGCAGTCCCCGGTACACCGGGGAGCTGTTTTTT. This chain connects TRBV28 to TRBJ2-2; no clear D gene. The length of the CDR3 is 13 residues. The V end was cut by 5 bases, the J end by 3 bases, with 7 bases between. From germline, CDR1 is MDHEN and CDR2 SYDVKM.

This sequence joins TRBV5-6 and TRBJ1-1; D unresolved. This CDR3 spans 14 amino acids. Germline-derived CDR1 and CDR2 are SGHDT and YYEEEE. Between the trimmed V and J ends, which lost 1 base and 5 bases, there was a span of 12 bases. In DNA, the CDR3 is TGTGCCAGCAGCTTGTTATGGGATAAGACTGAAGCTTTCTTT. Translation gives CASSLLWDKTEAFF.

The chain employs TRBV18 and TRBJ1-1; 9 bases match TRBD1. The CDR3 covers 15 residues. Trimming took 0 bases from V and 5 from J; bases not matched to a gene: 4. The germline gives CDR1 KGHSH, CDR2 LQKENI. CDR3 sequence reads: CASSPPGQGRTEAFF. CDR3 coding DNA: TGTGCCAGCTCACCACCGGGACAGGGTAGGACTGAAGCTTTCTTT.